The sequence of this T cell receptor (beta chain) was determined in a study of shared clonotypes between healthy human individuals. As for the study in general: Sampling drew on donors who were two women and a few men aged 18 to 49. CD4 naive cells filled three plates per donor, CD4 memory three, CD8 naive two and CD8 memory one.

Findings and caveats of the study: Sharing across four donors was seen in 4% to 5.5% of naive CD4 clonotypes. With few donors, the genetic and exposure-history diversity represented was limited.

Naive CD8 cells were CD45RO-negative, positively selected for CCR7, excluding terminally differentiated effector memory CD45RA+ cells. Points on this clone: Its cognate antigen is unknown.

Trimming at V came to 5 bases and at J to 0 bases, leaving 5 bases not matched to a gene. The CDR3 consists of 16 residues. CDR1 LGHNA and CDR2 YSLEER come from the germline V gene. Clones were read by immunoSEQ multiplex PCR, and TCRdb kept only the in-frame ones, dropping some. Of 2 million or so clones listed, about 95% were seen once; the top ten hold roughly 1%. What was sequenced was naive CD8+ T cells sorted from blood. The sequence was obtained from a man in his late teens or twenties in good health. The chain couples TRBV4-3 to TRBJ2-3; 10 bases align to TRBD2. The CDR3 DNA follows: TGCGCCAGCAGCTACGCTAGCGGGAGTAGCACAGATACGCAGTATTTT. Translating gives CASSYASGSSTDTQYF.